A single sample is the source of the 6 T cell receptor beta chains below, sequenced in a study of T cells in localized non-small cell lung cancer. Clones were sequenced by immunoSEQ multiplex PCR, and TCRdb holds only the in-frame ones, with some missing. Among 45,000 to 55,000 clones listed, 70% to 85% were seen once. This material consisted of peripheral blood, taken before any cancer treatment. The source is a man aged 35 to 70 with stage I squamous cell lung carcinoma.

This chain links TRBV15 with TRBJ1-3; no firm D call. CDR1 LNHNV and CDR2 YYDKDF come from the germline V gene (reference sequence). With 4 bases removed from V and 0 bases from J, the gap between germline ends came to 10 bases. CDR3 length: 15 residues. The chain's CDR3 is CATSTYDGSGNTIYF. The CDR3 DNA reads as TGTGCCACCAGCACCTACGACGGCTCTGGAAACACCATATATTTT.

The rearrangement links TRBV5-6 to TRBJ1-6, with D maybe TRBD1 (5 bases). CDR1 and CDR2 (germline): SGHDT, YYEEEE. CDR3 length equals 16 residues. V shed 1 base and J shed 4 bases, with 12 bases lying between them. The CDR3 spells CASSLSPGGYNSPLHF. The CDR3 DNA reads TGTGCCAGCAGCTTGTCTCCGGGGGGGTATAATTCACCCCTCCACTTT.

CDR3 protein: CASSLGHNEQFF. CDR3 DNA: TGTGCCAGCAGCTTAGGACACAATGAGCAGTTCTTC. V is TRBV5-6 and J is TRBJ2-1; no clear D gene. The CDR3 is 12 residues long. Germline values: CDR1 SGHDT, CDR2 YYEEEE. Trimming removed 2 bases at V and 5 bases at J, with 5 bases between.

The CDR3 reads CASSAGDGAPNYGYTF. CDR3 DNA: TGTGCCAGTAGTGCTGGGGATGGGGCGCCCAACTATGGCTACACCTTC. The chain recombines TRBV19 with TRBJ1-2; weak D call: TRBD1 (5 bases). V lost 5 bases to trimming and J lost 2 bases, with 18 bases between them. Germline assignment: CDR1 LNHDA and CDR2 SQIVND (reference sequence). CDR3 size: 16 residues.

The V gene is TRBV19, the J gene TRBJ2-3; TRBD2 matches 7 bases. The CDR3 loop spans 13 amino acids. With V trimmed by 7 bases and J by 3 bases, 4 bases remained unmatched. Germline lookup yields CDR1 LNHDA and CDR2 SQIVND (reference sequence). The CDR3 sequence is CASNGGETDTQYF. CDR3 nucleotide sequence: TGTGCCAGTAATGGGGGGGAGACAGATACGCAGTATTTT.

This clone was recorded only once. The chain recombines TRBV10-3 with TRBJ1-2; no firm D call. V shed 0 bases and J shed 8 bases, with 10 bases lying between them. The CDR3 length is 13 residues. The germline gives CDR1 ENHRY, CDR2 SYGVKD. DNA of the CDR3: TGTGCCATCAGTGAGTCGAAGTTAGAGGGCTACACCTTC. It codes for CAISESKLEGYTF.